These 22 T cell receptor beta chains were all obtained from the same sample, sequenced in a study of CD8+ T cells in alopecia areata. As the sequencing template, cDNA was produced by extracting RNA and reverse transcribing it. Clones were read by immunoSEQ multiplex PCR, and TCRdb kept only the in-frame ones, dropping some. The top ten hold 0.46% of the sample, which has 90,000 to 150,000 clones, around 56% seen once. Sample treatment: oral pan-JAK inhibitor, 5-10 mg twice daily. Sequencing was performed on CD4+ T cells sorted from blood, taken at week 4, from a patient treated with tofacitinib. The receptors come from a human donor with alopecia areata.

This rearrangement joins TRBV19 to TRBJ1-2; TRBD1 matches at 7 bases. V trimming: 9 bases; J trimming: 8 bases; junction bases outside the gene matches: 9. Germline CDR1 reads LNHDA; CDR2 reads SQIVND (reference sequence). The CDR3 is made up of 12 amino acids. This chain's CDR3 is CASTQTGRGYTF. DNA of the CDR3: TGTGCCAGCACCCAGACAGGGCGAGGCTACACCTTC.

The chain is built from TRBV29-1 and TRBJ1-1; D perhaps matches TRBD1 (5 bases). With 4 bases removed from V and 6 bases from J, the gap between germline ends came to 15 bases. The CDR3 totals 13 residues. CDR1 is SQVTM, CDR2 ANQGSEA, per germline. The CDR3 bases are TGCAGCGTTGGTTCTCGGGACGACGCTGAAGCTTTCTTT. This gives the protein CSVGSRDDAEAFF.

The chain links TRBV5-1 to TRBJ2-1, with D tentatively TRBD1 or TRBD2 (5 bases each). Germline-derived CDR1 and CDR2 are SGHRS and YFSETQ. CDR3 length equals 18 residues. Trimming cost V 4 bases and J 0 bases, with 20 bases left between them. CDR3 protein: CASSRGVARRSSYNEQFF. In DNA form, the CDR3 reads TGCGCCAGCAGCCGAGGGGTAGCGCGGAGGAGCTCCTACAATGAGCAGTTCTTC.

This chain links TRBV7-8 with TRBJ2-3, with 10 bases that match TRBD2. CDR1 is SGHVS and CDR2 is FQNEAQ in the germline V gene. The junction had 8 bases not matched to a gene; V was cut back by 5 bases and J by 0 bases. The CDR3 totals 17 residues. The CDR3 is CASSARTSGASTDTQYF. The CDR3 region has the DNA TGTGCCAGCAGCGCCCGGACTAGCGGTGCTAGCACAGATACGCAGTATTTT.

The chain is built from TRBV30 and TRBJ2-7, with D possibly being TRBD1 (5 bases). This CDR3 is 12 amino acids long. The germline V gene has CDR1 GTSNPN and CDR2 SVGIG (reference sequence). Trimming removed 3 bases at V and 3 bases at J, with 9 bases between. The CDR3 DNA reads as TGTGCCTGGAGCCAGGGAAGCTACGAGCAGTACTTC. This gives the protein CAWSQGSYEQYF.

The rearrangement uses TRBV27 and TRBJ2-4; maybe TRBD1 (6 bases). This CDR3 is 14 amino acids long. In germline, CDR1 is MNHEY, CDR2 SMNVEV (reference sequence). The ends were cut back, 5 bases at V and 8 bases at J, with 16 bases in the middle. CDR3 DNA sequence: TGTGCCAGCAGTCCGGACAGTTCCCCACACATTCAGTACTTC. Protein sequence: CASSPDSSPHIQYF.

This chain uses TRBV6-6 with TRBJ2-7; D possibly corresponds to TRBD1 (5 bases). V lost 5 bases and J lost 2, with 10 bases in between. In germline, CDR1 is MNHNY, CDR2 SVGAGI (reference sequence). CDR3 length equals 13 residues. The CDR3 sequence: CASSQDNAYEQYF. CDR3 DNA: TGTGCCAGCAGTCAGGACAATGCCTACGAGCAGTACTTC.

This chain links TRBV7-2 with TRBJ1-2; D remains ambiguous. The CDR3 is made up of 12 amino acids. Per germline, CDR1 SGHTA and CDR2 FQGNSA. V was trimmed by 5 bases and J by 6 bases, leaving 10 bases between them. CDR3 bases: TGTGCCAGCAGCCAGGCGGTGGATGGCTACACCTTC. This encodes CASSQAVDGYTF.

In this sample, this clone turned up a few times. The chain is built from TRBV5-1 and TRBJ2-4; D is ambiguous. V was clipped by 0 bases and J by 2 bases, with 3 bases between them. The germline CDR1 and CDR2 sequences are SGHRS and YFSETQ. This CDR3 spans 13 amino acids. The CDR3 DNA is TGCGCCAGCAGCTTGGAGTCCAAAAACATTCAGTACTTC. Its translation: CASSLESKNIQYF.

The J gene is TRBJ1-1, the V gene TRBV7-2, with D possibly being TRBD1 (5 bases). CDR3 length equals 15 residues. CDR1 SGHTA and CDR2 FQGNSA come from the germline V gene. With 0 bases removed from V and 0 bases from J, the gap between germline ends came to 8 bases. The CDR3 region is CASSLAWGVNTEAFF. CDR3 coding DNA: TGTGCCAGCAGCTTAGCGTGGGGGGTGAACACTGAAGCTTTCTTT.

CDR3 DNA: TGTGCCTGGAGTAAAGGGTCGCAAGAGACCCAGTACTTC. It specifies CAWSKGSQETQYF. The chain couples TRBV30 to TRBJ2-5; unclear D gene. V gave up 2 bases and J gave up 2 bases, with 9 bases separating them. Germline assignment: CDR1 GTSNPN and CDR2 SVGIG (reference sequence). This CDR3 has 13 amino acids.

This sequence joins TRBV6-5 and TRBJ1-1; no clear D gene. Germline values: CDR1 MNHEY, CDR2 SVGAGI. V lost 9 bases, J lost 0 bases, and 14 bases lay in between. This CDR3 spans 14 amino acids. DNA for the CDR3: TGTGCCAGTCTCCAGTTGGGGTTGAACACTGAAGCTTTCTTT. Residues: CASLQLGLNTEAFF.

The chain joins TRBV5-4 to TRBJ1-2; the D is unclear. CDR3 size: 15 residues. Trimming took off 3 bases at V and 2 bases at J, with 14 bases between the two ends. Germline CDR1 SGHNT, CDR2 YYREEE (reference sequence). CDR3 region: CASSSSGWNNYGYTF. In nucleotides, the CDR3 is TGTGCCAGCAGCTCCTCGGGTTGGAACAACTATGGCTACACCTTC.

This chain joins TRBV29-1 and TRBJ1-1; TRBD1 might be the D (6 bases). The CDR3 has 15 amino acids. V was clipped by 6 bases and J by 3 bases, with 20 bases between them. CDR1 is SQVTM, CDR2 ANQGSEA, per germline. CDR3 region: CSVRPQNRADTEAFF. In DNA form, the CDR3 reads TGCAGCGTGAGACCCCAGAACAGGGCCGACACTGAAGCTTTCTTT.

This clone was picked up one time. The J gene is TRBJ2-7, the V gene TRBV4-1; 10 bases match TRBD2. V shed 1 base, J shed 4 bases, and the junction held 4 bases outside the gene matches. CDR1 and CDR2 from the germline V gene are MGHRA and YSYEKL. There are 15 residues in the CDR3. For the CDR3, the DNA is TGCGCCAGCAGCCAAGGCCTAGCGGGAGCGTACGAGCAGTACTTC. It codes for CASSQGLAGAYEQYF.

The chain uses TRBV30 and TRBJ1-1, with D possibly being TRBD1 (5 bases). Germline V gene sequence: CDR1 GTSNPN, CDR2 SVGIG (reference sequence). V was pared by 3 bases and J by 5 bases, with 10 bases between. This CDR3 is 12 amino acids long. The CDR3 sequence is CAWRTEGTEAFF. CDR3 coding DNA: TGTGCCTGGAGGACAGAAGGGACTGAAGCTTTCTTT.

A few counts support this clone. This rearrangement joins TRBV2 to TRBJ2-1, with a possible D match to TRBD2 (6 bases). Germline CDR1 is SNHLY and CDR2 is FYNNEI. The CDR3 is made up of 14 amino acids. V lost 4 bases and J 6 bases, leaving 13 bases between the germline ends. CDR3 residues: CASSVEGAINEQFF. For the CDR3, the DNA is TGTGCCAGCAGTGTGGAGGGAGCGATCAATGAGCAGTTCTTC.

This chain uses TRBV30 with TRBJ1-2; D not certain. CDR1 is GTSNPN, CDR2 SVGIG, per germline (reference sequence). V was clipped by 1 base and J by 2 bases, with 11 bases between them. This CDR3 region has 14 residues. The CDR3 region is CAWSGPTTNYGYTF. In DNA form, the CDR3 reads TGTGCCTGGAGTGGGCCGACAACCAACTATGGCTACACCTTC.

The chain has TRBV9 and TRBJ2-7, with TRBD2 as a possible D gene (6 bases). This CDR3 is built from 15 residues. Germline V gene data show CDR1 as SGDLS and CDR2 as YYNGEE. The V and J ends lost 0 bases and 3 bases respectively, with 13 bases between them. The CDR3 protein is CASSVDNGGVYEQYF. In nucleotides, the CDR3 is TGTGCCAGCAGCGTAGATAATGGAGGGGTCTACGAGCAGTACTTC.

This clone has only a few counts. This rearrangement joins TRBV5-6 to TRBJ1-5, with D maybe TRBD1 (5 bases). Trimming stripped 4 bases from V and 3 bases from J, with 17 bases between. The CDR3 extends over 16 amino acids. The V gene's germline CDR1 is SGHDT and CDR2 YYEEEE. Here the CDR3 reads CASSLTTANFNQPQHF. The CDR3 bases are TGTGCCAGCAGCCTCACGACAGCTAATTTCAATCAGCCCCAGCATTTT.

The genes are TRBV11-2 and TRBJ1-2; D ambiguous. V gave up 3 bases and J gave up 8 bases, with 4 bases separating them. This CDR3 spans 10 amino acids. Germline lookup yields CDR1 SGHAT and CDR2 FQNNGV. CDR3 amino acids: CASSFLGYTF. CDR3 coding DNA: TGTGCCAGCAGCTTTTTGGGCTACACCTTC.

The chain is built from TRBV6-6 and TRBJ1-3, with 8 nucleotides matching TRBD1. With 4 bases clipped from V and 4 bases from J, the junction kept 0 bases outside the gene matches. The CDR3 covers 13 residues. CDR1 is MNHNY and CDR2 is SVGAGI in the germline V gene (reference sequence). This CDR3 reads CASSWDRGNTIYF. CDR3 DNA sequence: TGTGCCAGCAGTTGGGACAGGGGAAACACCATATATTTT.